This paragraph covers one T cell receptor beta chain sequence. This entry is derived from a study of blood T cell repertoires in COVID-19. Trimming took off 4 bases at V and 6 bases at J, with 15 bases between the two ends. Germline loops: CDR1 SGDLS, CDR2 YYNGEE. This CDR3 has 14 amino acids. Data came from immunoSEQ multiplex PCR; TCRdb stores just in-frame clones and leaves some out. The sample holds 70,000 to 95,000 clones; about 91% are singletons and the top ten take more than 4.5%. This sequence joins TRBV9 and TRBJ2-3, with D possibly matching TRBD2 (6 bases). The sequence derives from a woman of 80 years or more with active COVID-19. The sequenced sample consisted of peripheral blood. As DNA, the CDR3 is TGTGCCAGCAGCCGGGACTCCCCTATTGATACGCAGTATTTT. It specifies CASSRDSPIDTQYF.